This T cell receptor beta chain comes out of a study of beta chain features in type 1 diabetes (dated by TCRdb to between 2017 and 2018). A note on the overall study: Patients and healthy donors did not differ in mean age, gender distribution, total cell number or subset yield. A total of 90 million to 140 million sorted cells were examined across all samples, and RNA yield correlated strongly with the number of cells per subset. The study compared TCRB repertoires of sorted circulating CD4+ T cell subsets between recently diagnosed type 1 diabetes patients and matched healthy donors. Whereas all 30 or so donors provided naive and central memory subsets, regulatory and stem cell-like memory subsets were isolated from just 8 patients and roughly 8 healthy donors. Findings and caveats that apply to the study as a whole: Naive, central memory and regulatory TCRB repertoires appeared more similar among patients than among healthy donors. Sequencing cDNA rather than genomic DNA could over-represent highly expressing activated cells, although activation and CD3 levels did not differ between groups. Because the HLA sub-analyses included only small numbers of individuals, any influence of HLA type on TCRB rearrangement was left unresolved. Type 1 diabetes patients showed a moderate but significant shortening of TCRB CDR3 length in all four CD4+ subsets. Patients with type 1 diabetes made fewer insertions and deleted more nucleotides at VDJ recombination sites, implying thymic rearrangement abnormalities. PCR may preferentially amplify shorter templates, but because patient and control samples were amplified and corrected together, any resulting skew would affect both groups equally.

The entire amount of isolated RNA was reverse transcribed using the High Capacity cDNA Reverse Transcription Kit, so the sequenced TCRB transcripts were expressed ones. Deep immunoSEQ sequencing was applied to naive, central memory and regulatory T cell samples, giving an average of around 3.8 million total reads per sample. After sorted cells were lysed in RLT buffer, RNA was extracted with DNase-treated RNeasy Micro or Mini kits, with the choice depending on cell number. Each cell subset was processed separately to prevent cross-contamination, with patient and healthy donor samples processed together. The immunoSEQ multiplex PCR was used to amplify TCRB sequences from cDNA, generating 87-bp fragments that spanned the CDR3 region. Amplicons were sequenced on the Illumina HiSeq platform. On the study's bioinformatics: Synthetic template baselines were used to correct PCR bias computationally, reads within Hamming distance 2 were collapsed together, and singletons that could not be merged were discarded. By aligning reads against IMGT, V, D and J genes, CDR3 length, and insertions or deletions at six rearrangement sites were assigned. Within each subset, clonotype counts were normalized to sorted cell number, and only after that were true diversity and Gini coefficients computed with the tcR R package. The overlap coefficient, calculated on TCRB nucleotide sequences, was used to measure repertoire sharing. Sourced from immuneACCESS, this table was stored by TCRdb with only in-frame sequences that have V and J called. A share of the clones is absent; for the studies checked, an unresolved V gene accounts for under half, and the remainder has no known explanation. V, J and clone size are those of that table, while D and trimming were read from the DNA. The sample data list about 170,000 clones, and almost 8% of these were observed just once. The ten largest clones capture under 0.55% of the sample.

Each donor gave one peripheral blood draw, approximately 110 mL on average, collected into heparinised tubes. A BD FACSAria II and a panel including CD45RO, CCR7, CD25, CD127, CD95 and CD27 were used to sort naive, central memory, regulatory and stem cell-like memory CD4+ T cells. All sorted populations exceeded 95% purity. PBMCs were isolated right away by Lymphoprep density gradient centrifugation and were stained directly, without culture. So that batch effects would be minimized, each experiment stained and sorted samples in pairs, pairing one healthy donor with one patient. This clone was seen more than once but under ten times. Its antigen is still unknown. Base quality data are lacking; no much larger clone is found one base away. This receptor was taken from a man aged 18-30 years with type 1 diabetes. Sample: central memory CD4+ T cells from blood.

The CDR3 corresponds to CASSSNRGEQFF. The DNA sequence is given as TGCGCCAGCAGCTCGAACAGGGGTGAGCAGTTCTTC. Recombination connected TRBV5-1 to TRBJ2-1; 7 junctional bases match TRBD1. From the germline V gene, CDR1 is SGHRS and CDR2 is YFSETQ. From the cysteine up to the phenylalanine, the CDR3 has a length of 12 residues. Left in the record is the CDR3 DNA by itself, 36 bases read in frame from the first base. V is cut back by 3 bases and J by 9 bases, with 3 bases in the junction unmatched.